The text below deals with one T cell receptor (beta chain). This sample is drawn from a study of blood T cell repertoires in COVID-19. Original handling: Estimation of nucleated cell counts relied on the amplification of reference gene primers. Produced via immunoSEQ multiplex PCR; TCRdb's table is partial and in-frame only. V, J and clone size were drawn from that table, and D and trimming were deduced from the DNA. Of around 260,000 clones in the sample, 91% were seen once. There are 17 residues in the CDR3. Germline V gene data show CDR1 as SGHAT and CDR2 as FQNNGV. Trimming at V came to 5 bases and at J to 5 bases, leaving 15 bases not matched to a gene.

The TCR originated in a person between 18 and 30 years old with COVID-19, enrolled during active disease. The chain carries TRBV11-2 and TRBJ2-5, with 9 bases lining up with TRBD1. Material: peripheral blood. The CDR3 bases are TGTGCCAGCAGCACCCCTACCCGGGACAGGGAGCAGGAGACCCAGTACTTC. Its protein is CASSTPTRDREQETQYF.